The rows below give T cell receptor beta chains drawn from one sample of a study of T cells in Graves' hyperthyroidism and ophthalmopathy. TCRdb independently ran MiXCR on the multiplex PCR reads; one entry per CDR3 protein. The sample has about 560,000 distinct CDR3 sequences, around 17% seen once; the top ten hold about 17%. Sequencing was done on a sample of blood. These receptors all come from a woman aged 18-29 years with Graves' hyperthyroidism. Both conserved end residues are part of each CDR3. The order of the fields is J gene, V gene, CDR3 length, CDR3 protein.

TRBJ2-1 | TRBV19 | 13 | CASSIDGGGPQFF
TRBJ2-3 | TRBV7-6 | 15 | CASSPTGSDTDTQYF
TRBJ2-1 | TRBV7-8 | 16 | CASRAGGGLVDNEQFF
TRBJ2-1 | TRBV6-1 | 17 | CASSKDLGQGRLDEQFF
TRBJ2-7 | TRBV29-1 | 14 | CSVDLAGAGYEQYF
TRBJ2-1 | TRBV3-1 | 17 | CASSLALTGGGNNEQFF
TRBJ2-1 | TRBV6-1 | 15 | CASSERLTYYNEQFF
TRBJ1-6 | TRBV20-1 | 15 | CSARDVGTGQSPLHF
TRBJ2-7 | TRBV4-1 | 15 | CASSQTTSGSYEQYF
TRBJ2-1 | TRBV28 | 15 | CASSGQPSSYNEQFF
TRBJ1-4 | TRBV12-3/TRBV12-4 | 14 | CAGYLAGANEKLFF